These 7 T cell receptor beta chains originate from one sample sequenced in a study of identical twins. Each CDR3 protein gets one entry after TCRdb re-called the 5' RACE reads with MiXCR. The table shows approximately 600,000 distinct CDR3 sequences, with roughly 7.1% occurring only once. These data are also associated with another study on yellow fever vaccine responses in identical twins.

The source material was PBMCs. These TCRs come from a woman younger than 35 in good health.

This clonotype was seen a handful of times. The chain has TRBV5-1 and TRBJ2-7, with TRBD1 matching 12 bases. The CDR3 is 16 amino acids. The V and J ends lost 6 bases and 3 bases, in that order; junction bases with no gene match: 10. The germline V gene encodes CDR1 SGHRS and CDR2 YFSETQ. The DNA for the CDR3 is TGCGCCAGCACCGGGACAGGGGGCGCTGAAGGCTACGAGCAGTACTTC. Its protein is CASTGTGGAEGYEQYF.

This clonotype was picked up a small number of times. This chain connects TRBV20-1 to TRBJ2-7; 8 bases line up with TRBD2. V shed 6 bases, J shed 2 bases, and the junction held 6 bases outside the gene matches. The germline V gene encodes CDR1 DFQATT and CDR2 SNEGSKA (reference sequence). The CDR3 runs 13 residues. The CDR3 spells CSASTSETYEQYF. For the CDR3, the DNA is TGCAGTGCCTCGACTAGCGAAACCTACGAGCAGTACTTC.

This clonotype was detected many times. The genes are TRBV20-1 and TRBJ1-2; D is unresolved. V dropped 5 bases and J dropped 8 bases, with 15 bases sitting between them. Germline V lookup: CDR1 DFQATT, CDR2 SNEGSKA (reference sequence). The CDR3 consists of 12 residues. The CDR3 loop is CSAPLEGRGYTF. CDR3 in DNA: TGCAGTGCTCCTCTCGAGGGAAGGGGCTACACCTTC.

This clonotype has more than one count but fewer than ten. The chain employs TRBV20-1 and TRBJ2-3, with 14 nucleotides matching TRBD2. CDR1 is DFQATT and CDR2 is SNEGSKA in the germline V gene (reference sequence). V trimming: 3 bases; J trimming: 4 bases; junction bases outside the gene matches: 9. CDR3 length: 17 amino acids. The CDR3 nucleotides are TGCAGTGCTAGGGAAGCACCGGGACTAGCGGGGGCAGATACGCAGTATTTT. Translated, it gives CSAREAPGLAGADTQYF.

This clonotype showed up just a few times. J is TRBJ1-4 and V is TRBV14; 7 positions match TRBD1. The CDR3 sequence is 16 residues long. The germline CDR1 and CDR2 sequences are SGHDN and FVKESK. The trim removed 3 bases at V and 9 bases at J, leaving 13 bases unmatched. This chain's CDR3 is CASSQNPGTAPQKLFF. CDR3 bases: TGTGCCAGCAGCCAGAATCCCGGGACAGCCCCTCAAAAACTGTTTTTT.

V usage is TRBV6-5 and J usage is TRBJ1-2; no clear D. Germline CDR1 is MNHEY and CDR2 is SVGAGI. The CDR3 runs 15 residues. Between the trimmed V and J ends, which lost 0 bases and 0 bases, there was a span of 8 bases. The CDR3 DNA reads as TGTGCCAGCAGTTACTCCCGCCTTTCTAACTATGGCTACACCTTC. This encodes CASSYSRLSNYGYTF.

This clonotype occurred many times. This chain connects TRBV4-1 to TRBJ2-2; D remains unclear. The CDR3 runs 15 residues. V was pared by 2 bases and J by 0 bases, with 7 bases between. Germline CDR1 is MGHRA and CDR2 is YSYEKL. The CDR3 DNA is TGCGCCAGCAGCCAAATGCCGGCGAACACCGGGGAGCTGTTTTTT. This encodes CASSQMPANTGELFF.